This T cell receptor beta chain was found in a study of blood T cell repertoires in COVID-19 (TCRdb year 2020). Concerning the study at large: Collaborator samples came from the United States, Italy and Spain and covered acute and convalescent phases of COVID-19. The material from the prospective study consisted of cDNA or gDNA derived from T cells, B-cell-depleted T cells, or PBMCs. Subjects who had been exposed to COVID-19, were actively infected with it, or had recovered from it provided the deeply sampled blood TCRbeta repertoires that made up the dataset. The repertoires were released in a freely available public database meant as a resource for research on the immune response to SARS-CoV-2. Samples were obtained from the ongoing ImmuneRACE study (first 160 participants) and from about 1,300 subjects provided by 6 global collaborators. A de-identified subject ID, COVID-19 status, age in years and sex were almost always included in the sample metadata. Where HLA class I and class II types were available, the types were taken from metadata supplied by the sample provider, not from assay-based typing.

The collaborating institutions used their own protocols to collect whole blood in K2EDTA tubes. For TCRbeta analysis, collaborators shipped samples in one of three forms: frozen whole blood, isolated PBMCs, or DNA extracted from either of those sample types. Note on this clone: This receptor's antigen is unknown. The input lacks base qualities; no much larger clone sits a single base away.

The paper's findings and limits, for the study overall: The amount of clinical and demographic metadata varied by source and participant and was provided uncurated.

The germline V gene provides CDR1 SGHAT and CDR2 FQNNGV. Its CDR3 holds 15 amino acids, cysteine through phenylalanine. Only the CDR3 region is kept as DNA, spanning 45 bases read in frame from base 1. The V end gives up 5 bases and the J end 4 bases, leaving 10 bases in the junction not matched to a gene. TCRbeta CDR3 regions were amplified from genomic DNA using the immunoSEQ Assay, a bias-controlled multiplex PCR. The published analysis was carried out like this. The number of nucleated cells in each sample was estimated from the amplification of reference gene primers within the assay. To quantify the absolute abundance of each unique TCRbeta CDR3 rearrangement, sequence reads were collapsed and filtered. For each sample, productive Simpson clonality was calculated as the square root of Simpson's diversity index across productive rearrangements. In TCRdb, the immuneACCESS table is reduced to in-frame sequences with V and J assigned. These tables do not hold every clone; where another copy was compared, an unresolved V gene accounts for under half, and the others remain unexplained. V and J calls and clone size are copied from that table; D and trimming were computed from the DNA. Counted in this sample were about 130,000 clones; over 60% of them appeared once. The ten largest clones represent approximately 35% of the sample.

The receptor comes from a man aged 35 to 55 with active or convalescent COVID-19. The specimen was peripheral blood. The chain joins TRBV11-2 to TRBJ2-7; 8 central nucleotides agree with TRBD1. The CDR3 sequence is CASSPWDRKGYEQYF. The nucleotides are TGTGCCAGCAGCCCGTGGGACAGGAAGGGGTACGAGCAGTACTTC.